The entry below gives a single T cell receptor beta chain sequence along with its context. Its antigen is undetermined. This record comes from a study of PD-1 blockade in classical Hodgkin lymphoma. The study, taken as a whole, reports: Newly diagnosed patients were reported to start with lower TCR diversity than healthy donors. Undefined causes, possibly disease activity or prior therapy, underlie the repertoire differences.

CDR1 is SGHAT, CDR2 FQDESV, per germline (reference sequence). The CDR3 is 13 amino acids. V was cut by 5 bases and J by 10 bases, with 18 bases left in between. Sequencing used immunoSEQ multiplex PCR; TCRdb keeps in-frame clones, though not all of them. This repertoire shows 20,000 to 25,000 clones, over 90% found once; its top ten account for 0.41%. Described time point: newly diagnosed, previously untreated cHL patient sample. Magnetic negative selection was used to purify CD4+ T cells from thawed PBMCs. Sequencing used CD4+ T cells from blood. The chain uses TRBV11-1 and TRBJ2-7, with D tentatively TRBD2 (6 bases). The source of this sequence is a human donor with classical Hodgkin lymphoma. The CDR3 protein is CASSRDSGDSQYF. For the CDR3, the DNA is TGTGCCAGCAGCCGGGACTCTGGGGACTCACAGTACTTC.